This TCR beta chain derives from a study of CD8+CD57+ T cells in acquired aplastic anemia. From germline, CDR1 is SGHRS and CDR2 YFSETQ. This CDR3 comprises 18 residues. V lost 0 bases, J lost 0 bases, and 19 bases lay in between. Genomic DNA served as template for TCR beta VDJ and CDR3 profiling. One entry per CDR3 protein results from TCRdb running MiXCR on the reads. The sample holds hundreds of thousands of distinct CDR3 sequences; around a third are singletons and the top ten take 0.82%. It was patients with CD8+CD57+ cell expansion by flow cytometry who were chosen for sequencing. The chain combines TRBV5-1 with TRBJ2-7; tentatively, D is TRBD2 (6 bases). This clonotype was sampled from a human donor with aplastic anemia. Sequenced input: sorted CD4+, CD8+, or CD8+CD57+ T cells (not recorded which) from PBMCs. The CDR3 region has the DNA TGCGCCAGCAGCTTGGTGGGGGGTTTGGGGCCGTACTCCTACGAGCAGTACTTC. Its translation: CASSLVGGLGPYSYEQYF. Looking up the rest from reference TRBV5-1 and TRBJ2-7 gives the full variable domain: KAGVTQTPRYLIKTRGQQVTLSCSPISGHRSVSWYQQTPGQGLQFLFEYFSETQRNKGNFPGRFSGRQFSNSRSEMNVSTLELGDSALYLCASSLVGGLGPYSYEQYFGPGTRLTVT.